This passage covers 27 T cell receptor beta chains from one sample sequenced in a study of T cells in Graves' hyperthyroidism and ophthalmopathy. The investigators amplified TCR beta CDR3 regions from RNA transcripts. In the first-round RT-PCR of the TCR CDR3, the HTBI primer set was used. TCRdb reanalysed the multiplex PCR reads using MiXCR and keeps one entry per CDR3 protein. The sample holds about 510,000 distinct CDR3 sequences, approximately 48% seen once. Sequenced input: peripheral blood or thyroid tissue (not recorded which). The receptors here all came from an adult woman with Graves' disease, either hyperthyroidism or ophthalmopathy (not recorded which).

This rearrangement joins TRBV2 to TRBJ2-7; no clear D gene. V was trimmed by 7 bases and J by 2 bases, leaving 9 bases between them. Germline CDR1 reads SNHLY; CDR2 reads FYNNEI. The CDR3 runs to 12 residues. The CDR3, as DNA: TGTGCCAGCAAGTCCAGCACCTACGAGCAGTACTTC. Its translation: CASKSSTYEQYF.

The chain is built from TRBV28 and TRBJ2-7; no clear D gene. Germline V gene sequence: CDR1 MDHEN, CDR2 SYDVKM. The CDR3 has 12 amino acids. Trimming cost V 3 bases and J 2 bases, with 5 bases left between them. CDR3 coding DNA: TGTGCCAGCAGTTTGATCACCTACGAGCAGTACTTC. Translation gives CASSLITYEQYF.

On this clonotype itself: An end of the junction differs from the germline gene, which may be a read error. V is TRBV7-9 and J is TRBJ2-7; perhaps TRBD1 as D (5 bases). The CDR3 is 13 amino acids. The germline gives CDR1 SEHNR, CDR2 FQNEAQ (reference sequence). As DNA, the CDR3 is TGCGCCAGCAGCCAAAACAGGAACTACGAGCAGTACTTC. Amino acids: CASSQNRNYEQYF.

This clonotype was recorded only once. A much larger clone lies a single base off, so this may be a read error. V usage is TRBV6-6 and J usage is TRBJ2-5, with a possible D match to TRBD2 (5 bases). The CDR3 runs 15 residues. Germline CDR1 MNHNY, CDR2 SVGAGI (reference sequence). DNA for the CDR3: TGTGCCAGCAGTTACTCTGAGGGCGACCAAGAGGCCCAGTACTTC. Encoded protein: CASSYSEGDQEAQYF.

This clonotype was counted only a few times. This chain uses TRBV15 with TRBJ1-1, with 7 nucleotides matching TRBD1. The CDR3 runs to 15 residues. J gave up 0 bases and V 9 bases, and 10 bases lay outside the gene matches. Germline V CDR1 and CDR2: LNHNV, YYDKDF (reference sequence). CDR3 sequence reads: CATVRGGRMNTEAFF. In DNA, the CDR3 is TGTGCCACGGTCAGGGGGGGCCGGATGAACACTGAAGCTTTCTTT. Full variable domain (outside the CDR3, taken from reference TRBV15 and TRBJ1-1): DAMVIQNPRYQVTQFGKPVTLSCSQTLNHNVMYWYQQKSSQAPKLLFHYYDKDFNNEADTPDNFQSRRPNTSFCFLDIRSPGLGDTAMYLCATVRGGRMNTEAFFGQGTRLTVV.

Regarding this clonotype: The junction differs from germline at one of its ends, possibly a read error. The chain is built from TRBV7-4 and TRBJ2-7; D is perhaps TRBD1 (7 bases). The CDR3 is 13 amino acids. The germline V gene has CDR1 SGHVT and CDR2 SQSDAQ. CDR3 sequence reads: CASSGTVRGEQYF. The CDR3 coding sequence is TGCGCCAGCTCCGGGACAGTGCGGGGCGAGCAGTACTTC.

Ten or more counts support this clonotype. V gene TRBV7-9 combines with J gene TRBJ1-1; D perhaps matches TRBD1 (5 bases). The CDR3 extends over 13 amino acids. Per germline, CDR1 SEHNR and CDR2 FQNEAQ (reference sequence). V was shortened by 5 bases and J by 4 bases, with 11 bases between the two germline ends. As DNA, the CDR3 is TGTGCCAGCAGCGCCAGGGACGTCACTGAAGCTTTCTTT. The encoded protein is CASSARDVTEAFF.

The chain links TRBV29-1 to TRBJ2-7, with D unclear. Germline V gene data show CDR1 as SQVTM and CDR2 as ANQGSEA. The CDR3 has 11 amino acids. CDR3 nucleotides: TGCAGTCAAGGGCGGCAATACGAGCAGTACTTC. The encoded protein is CSQGRQYEQYF.

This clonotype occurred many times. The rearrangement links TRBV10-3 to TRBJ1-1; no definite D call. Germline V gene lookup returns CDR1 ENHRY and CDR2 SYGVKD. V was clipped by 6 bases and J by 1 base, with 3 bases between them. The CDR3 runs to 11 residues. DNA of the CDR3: TGTGCCATCAGAAAGAACACTGAAGCTTTCTTT. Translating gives CAIRKNTEAFF.

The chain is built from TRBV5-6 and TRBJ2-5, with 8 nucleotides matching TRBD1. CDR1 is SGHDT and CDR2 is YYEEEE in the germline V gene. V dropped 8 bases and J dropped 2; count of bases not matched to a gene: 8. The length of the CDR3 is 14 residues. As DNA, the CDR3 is TGTGCCAGTATCCAGGGGACAGGACAAGAGACCCAGTACTTC. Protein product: CASIQGTGQETQYF.

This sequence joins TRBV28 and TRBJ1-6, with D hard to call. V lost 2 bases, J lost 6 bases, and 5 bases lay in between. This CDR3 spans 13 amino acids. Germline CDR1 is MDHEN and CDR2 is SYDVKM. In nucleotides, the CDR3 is TGTGCCAGCAGTTTAATCCTTAATTCACCCCTCCACTTT. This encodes CASSLILNSPLHF. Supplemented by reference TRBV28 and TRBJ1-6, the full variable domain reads DVKVTQSSRYLVKRTGEKVFLECVQDMDHENMFWYRQDPGLGLRLIYFSYDVKMKEKGDIPEGYSVSREKKERFSLILESASTNQTSMYLCASSLILNSPLHFGNGTRLTVT.

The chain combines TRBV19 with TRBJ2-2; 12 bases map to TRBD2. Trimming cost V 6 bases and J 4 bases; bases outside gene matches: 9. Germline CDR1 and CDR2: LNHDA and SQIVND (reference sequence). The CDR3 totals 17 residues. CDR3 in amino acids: CASSTGLAGYSTGELFF. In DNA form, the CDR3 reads TGTGCCAGTAGCACCGGACTAGCGGGGTATTCCACCGGGGAGCTGTTTTTT.

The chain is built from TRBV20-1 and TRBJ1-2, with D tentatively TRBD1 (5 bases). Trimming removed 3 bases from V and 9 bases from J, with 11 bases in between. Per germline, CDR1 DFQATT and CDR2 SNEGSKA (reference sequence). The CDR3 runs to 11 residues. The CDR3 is CSARGGASYTF. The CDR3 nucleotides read TGCAGTGCTAGGGGTGGGGCGAGCTACACCTTC.

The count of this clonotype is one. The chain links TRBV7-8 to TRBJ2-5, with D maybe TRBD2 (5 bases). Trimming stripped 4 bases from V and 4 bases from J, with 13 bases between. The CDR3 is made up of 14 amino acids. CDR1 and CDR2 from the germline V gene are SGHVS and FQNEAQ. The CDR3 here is CASSSIAPRETQYF. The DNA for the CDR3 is TGTGCCAGCAGCTCCATAGCGCCCCGAGAGACCCAGTACTTC.

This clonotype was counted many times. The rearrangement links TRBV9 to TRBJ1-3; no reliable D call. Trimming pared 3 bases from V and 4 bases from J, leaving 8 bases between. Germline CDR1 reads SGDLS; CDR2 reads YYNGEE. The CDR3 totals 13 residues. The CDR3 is CASSEENGNTIYF. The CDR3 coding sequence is TGTGCCAGCAGCGAGGAGAACGGAAACACCATATATTTT.

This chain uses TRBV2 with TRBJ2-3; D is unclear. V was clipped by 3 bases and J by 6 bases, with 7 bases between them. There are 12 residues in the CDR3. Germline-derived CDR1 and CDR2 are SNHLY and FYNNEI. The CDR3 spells CASSDSRDTQYF. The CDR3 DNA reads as TGTGCCAGCAGTGACTCTCGGGATACGCAGTATTTT.

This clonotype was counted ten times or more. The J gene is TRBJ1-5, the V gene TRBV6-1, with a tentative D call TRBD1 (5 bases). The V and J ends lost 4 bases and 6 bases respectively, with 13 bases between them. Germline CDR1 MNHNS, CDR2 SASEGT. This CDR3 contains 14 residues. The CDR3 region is CASSVAGFGQPQHF. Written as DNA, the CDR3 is TGTGCCAGCAGTGTAGCAGGGTTCGGTCAGCCCCAGCATTTT.

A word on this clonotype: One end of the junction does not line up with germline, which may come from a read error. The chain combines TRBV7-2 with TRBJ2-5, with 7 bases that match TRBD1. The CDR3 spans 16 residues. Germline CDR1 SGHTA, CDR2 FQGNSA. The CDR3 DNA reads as TGTGCCAGCAGCCCCGGAACAGGGGCCCAACAAGGGACCCAGTACTTC. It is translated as CASSPGTGAQQGTQYF. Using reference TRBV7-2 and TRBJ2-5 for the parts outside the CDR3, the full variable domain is GAGVSQSPSNKVTEKGKDVELRCDPISGHTALYWYRQSLGQGLEFLIYFQGNSAPDKSGLPSDRFSAERTGGSVSTLTIQRTQQEDSAVYLCASSPGTGAQQGTQYFGPGTRLLVL.

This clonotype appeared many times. The CDR3 DNA reads as TGTGCCAGCAGTTTTACCGGGGAGGCGAGCAATCAGCCCCAGCATTTT. Translated: CASSFTGEASNQPQHF. This rearrangement joins TRBV12-3 or TRBV12-4 to TRBJ1-5; D remains unclear. Trimming pared 3 bases from V and 1 base from J, leaving 13 bases between. There are 16 residues in the CDR3.

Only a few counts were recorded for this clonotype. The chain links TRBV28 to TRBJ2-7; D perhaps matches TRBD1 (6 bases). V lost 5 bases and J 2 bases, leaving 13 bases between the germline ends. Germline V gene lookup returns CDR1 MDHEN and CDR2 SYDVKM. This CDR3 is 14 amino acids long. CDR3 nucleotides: TGTGCCAGCAGTCCCAGACAGGAGACCTACGAGCAGTACTTC. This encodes CASSPRQETYEQYF. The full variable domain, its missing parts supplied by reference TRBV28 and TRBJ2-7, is DVKVTQSSRYLVKRTGEKVFLECVQDMDHENMFWYRQDPGLGLRLIYFSYDVKMKEKGDIPEGYSVSREKKERFSLILESASTNQTSMYLCASSPRQETYEQYFGPGTRLTVT.

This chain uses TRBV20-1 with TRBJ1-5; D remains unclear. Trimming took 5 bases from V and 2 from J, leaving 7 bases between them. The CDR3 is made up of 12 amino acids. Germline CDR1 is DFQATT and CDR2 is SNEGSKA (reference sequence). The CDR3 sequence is CSAESGNQPQHF. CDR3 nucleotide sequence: TGCAGTGCTGAGAGCGGCAATCAGCCCCAGCATTTT.

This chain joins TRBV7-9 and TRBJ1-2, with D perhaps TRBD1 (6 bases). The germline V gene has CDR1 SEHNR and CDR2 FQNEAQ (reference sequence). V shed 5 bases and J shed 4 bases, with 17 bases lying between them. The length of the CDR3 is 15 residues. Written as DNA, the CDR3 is TGTGCCAGCAGCCAACGACAGGAGACGATCTATGGCTACACCTTC. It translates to CASSQRQETIYGYTF.

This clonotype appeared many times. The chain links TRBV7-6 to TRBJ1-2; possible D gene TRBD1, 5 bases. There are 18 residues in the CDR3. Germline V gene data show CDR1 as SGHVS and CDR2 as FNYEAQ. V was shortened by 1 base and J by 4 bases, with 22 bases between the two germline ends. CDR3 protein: CASSLETGLGRGLYGYTF. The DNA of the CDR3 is TGTGCCAGCAGCTTAGAAACCGGTCTAGGGAGGGGACTCTATGGCTACACCTTC.

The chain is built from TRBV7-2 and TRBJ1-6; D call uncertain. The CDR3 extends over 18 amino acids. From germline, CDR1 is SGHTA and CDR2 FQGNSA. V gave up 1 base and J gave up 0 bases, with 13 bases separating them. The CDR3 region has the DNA TGTGCCAGCAGCTTAGACAGTAACTATGGCTCCTATAATTCACCCCTCCACTTT. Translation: CASSLDSNYGSYNSPLHF.

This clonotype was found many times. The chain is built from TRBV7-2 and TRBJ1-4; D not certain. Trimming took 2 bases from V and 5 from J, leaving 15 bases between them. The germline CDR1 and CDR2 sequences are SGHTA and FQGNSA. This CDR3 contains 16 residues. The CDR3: CASSLLPGVMNEKLFF. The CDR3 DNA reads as TGTGCCAGCAGCTTACTCCCCGGGGTGATGAATGAAAAACTGTTTTTT. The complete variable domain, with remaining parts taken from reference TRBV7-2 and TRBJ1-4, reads GAGVSQSPSNKVTEKGKDVELRCDPISGHTALYWYRQSLGQGLEFLIYFQGNSAPDKSGLPSDRFSAERTGGSVSTLTIQRTQQEDSAVYLCASSLLPGVMNEKLFFGSGTQLSVL.

CDR3: CASSFGTSGRATGELFF. The CDR3 DNA follows: TGTGCCAGCAGCTTCGGGACTAGCGGGAGAGCAACCGGGGAGCTGTTTTTT. The chain joins TRBV4-2 to TRBJ2-2, with 14 bases matching TRBD2. J lost 5 bases, V lost 5 bases, and 7 bases had no gene match. From germline, CDR1 is LGHNA and CDR2 YNFKEQ. The CDR3 contains 17 residues.

The CDR3 DNA is TGTGCCTGGAGTGTACGGGCGGGCACTGAAGCTTTCTTT. Protein: CAWSVRAGTEAFF. The chain links TRBV11-2 to TRBJ1-1, with D unresolved. This CDR3 is built from 13 residues. V shed 11 bases and J shed 4 bases, with 17 bases lying between them. CDR1 SGHAT and CDR2 FQNNGV come from the germline V gene. Together with reference TRBV11-2 and TRBJ1-1, the CDR3 gives the full variable domain: EAGVAQSPRYKIIEKRQSVAFWCNPISGHATLYWYQQILGQGPKLLIQFQNNGVVDDSQLPKDRFSAERLKGVDSTLKIQPAKLEDSAVYLCAWSVRAGTEAFFGQGTRLTVV.